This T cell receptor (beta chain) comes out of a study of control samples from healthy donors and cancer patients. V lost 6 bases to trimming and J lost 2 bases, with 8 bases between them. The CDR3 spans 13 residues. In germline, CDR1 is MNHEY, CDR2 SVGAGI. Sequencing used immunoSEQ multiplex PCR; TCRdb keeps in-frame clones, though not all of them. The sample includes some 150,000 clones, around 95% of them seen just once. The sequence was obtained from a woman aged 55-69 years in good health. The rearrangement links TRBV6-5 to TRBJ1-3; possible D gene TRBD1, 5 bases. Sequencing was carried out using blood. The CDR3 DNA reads TGTGCCAGCAGGTCCAGGGCTGGAAACACCATATATTTT. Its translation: CASRSRAGNTIYF.